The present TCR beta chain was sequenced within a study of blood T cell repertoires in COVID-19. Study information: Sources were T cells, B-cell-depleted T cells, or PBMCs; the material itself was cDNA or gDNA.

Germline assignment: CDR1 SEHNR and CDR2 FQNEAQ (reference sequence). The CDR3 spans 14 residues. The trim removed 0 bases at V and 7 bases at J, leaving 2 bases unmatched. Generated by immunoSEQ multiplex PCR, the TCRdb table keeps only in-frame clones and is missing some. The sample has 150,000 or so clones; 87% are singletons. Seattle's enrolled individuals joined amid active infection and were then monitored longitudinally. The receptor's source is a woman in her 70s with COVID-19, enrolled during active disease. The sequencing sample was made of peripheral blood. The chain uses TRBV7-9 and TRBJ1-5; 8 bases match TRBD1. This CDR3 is CASSLADRAQPQHF. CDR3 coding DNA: TGTGCCAGCAGCTTAGCGGACAGGGCCCAGCCCCAGCATTTT.